The 20 T cell receptor beta chains below all came from one sample that was sequenced in a study of CD8 T cells in Susac syndrome. cDNA came from approximately 0.5 to 1 ug RNA primed by random hexamers. TCRdb re-called the immunoSEQ multiplex PCR reads with MiXCR, one entry per CDR3 protein. This table has more than 150,000 distinct CDR3 sequences, 85% to 95% appearing once. Input material: CD4+ T cells from PBMCs. The receptor source for this set is a human donor with Susac syndrome.

The rearrangement links TRBV20-1 to TRBJ1-5; 8 bases fit TRBD1. V was pared by 7 bases and J by 5 bases, with 7 bases of the junction left unmatched. From germline, CDR1 is DFQATT and CDR2 SNEGSKA (reference sequence). This CDR3 has 13 residues. The CDR3 nucleotides read TGCAGTGTAAAACAGGGGGTCGATCAGCCCCAGCATTTT. Amino acids: CSVKQGVDQPQHF.

The chain uses TRBV2 and TRBJ2-6; D is unresolved. The CDR3 contains 12 residues. Trimming shortened V by 8 bases and J by 1 base, and 3 bases separated the two germline ends. From germline, CDR1 is SNHLY and CDR2 FYNNEI. The CDR3 loop is CASFSGANVLTF. The CDR3 bases are TGTGCCAGCTTTTCTGGGGCCAACGTCCTGACTTTC.

V usage is TRBV20-1 and J usage is TRBJ1-4, with 10 bases matching TRBD1. Unmatched junction bases numbered 3, after V lost 5 bases and J lost 6 bases. The CDR3 loop spans 13 amino acids. Germline V gene sequence: CDR1 DFQATT, CDR2 SNEGSKA (reference sequence). CDR3 sequence reads: CSAVGTGDEKLFF. CDR3 nucleotides: TGCAGTGCTGTCGGGACAGGGGATGAAAAACTGTTTTTT.

The chain carries TRBV4-3 and TRBJ1-4; possibly TRBD1 for D (5 bases). Germline V lookup: CDR1 LGHNA, CDR2 YSLEER. The V gene lost 4 bases and the J gene lost 8 bases, with 17 bases spanning the gap. The CDR3 sequence is 15 residues long. Here the CDR3 reads CASSPSPDDREKLFF. CDR3 bases: TGCGCCAGCAGCCCCTCGCCCGATGACAGAGAAAAACTGTTTTTT.

For the CDR3, the DNA is TGCGCCAGCAGCCAAGACCTCGGGACAGGGGGAAACACCATATATTTT. This sequence encodes CASSQDLGTGGNTIYF. The rearrangement uses TRBV4-1 and TRBJ1-3; 9 positions match TRBD1. This CDR3 is built from 16 residues. The junction had 4 bases not matched to a gene; V was cut back by 0 bases and J by 4 bases. Germline values: CDR1 MGHRA, CDR2 YSYEKL.

This chain connects TRBV2 to TRBJ1-6, with a possible D match to TRBD1 (6 bases). V was cut by 7 bases and J by 7 bases, with 14 bases left in between. The germline V gene has CDR1 SNHLY and CDR2 FYNNEI. The CDR3 extends over 14 amino acids. In DNA, the CDR3 is TGTGCCAGCACCCTGGACAGTTTCAATTCACCCCTCCACTTT. Its protein is CASTLDSFNSPLHF.

This chain uses TRBV29-1 with TRBJ2-1, with 9 bases aligning to TRBD1. The CDR3 runs to 13 residues. The V and J ends lost 1 base and 8 bases, in that order; junction bases with no gene match: 3. In germline, CDR1 is SQVTM, CDR2 ANQGSEA. The DNA of the CDR3 is TGCAGCGTTGAAGGACAGGGGGGGGATGAGCAGTTCTTC. Translating it yields CSVEGQGGDEQFF.

The rearrangement uses TRBV11-2 and TRBJ2-6, with D perhaps being TRBD1 or TRBD2 (5 bases each). The germline V and J ends were trimmed by 2 bases and 0 bases, with 23 bases remaining between them. The CDR3 contains 21 residues. Germline V gene sequence: CDR1 SGHAT, CDR2 FQNNGV. In DNA form, the CDR3 reads TGTGCCAGCAGCTTATTCCCCTTGGCAGGGAGCACCCCCTCTGGGGCCAACGTCCTGACTTTC. It specifies CASSLFPLAGSTPSGANVLTF.

The chain is built from TRBV7-8 and TRBJ1-1, with TRBD1 matching 7 bases. Trimming at V came to 5 bases and at J to 12 bases, leaving 15 bases not matched to a gene. The CDR3 sequence is 14 residues long. Germline V gene lookup returns CDR1 SGHVS and CDR2 FQNEAQ. The CDR3: CASSPSGGQGVTFF. The CDR3 DNA sequence: TGTGCCAGCAGCCCTAGCGGGGGGCAGGGGGTAACTTTCTTT. Based on the CDR3 plus reference TRBV7-8 and TRBJ1-1, the full variable domain is GAGVSQSPRYKVAKRGQDVALRCDPISGHVSLFWYQQALGQGPEFLTYFQNEAQLDKSGLPSDRFFAERPEGSVSTLKIQRTQQEDSAVYLCASSPSGGQGVTFFGQGTRLTVV.

The genes are TRBV20-1 and TRBJ1-3, with unresolved D. CDR3 length: 12 residues. Germline CDR1 and CDR2: DFQATT and SNEGSKA (reference sequence). The V gene lost 0 bases and the J gene lost 4 bases, with 4 bases spanning the gap. The CDR3 sequence is CSARDTGNTIYF. Written as DNA, the CDR3 is TGCAGTGCTAGAGATACCGGAAACACCATATATTTT.

The V gene is TRBV12-3 or TRBV12-4, the J gene TRBJ2-1; 10 nucleotides match TRBD1. The CDR3 sequence is 13 residues long. V shed 6 bases, J shed 5 bases, and the junction held 1 base outside the gene matches. The CDR3 nucleotides are TGTGCCAGCAGAGGACAGGGGGACAATGAGCAGTTCTTC. Residues: CASRGQGDNEQFF.

The chain couples TRBV20-1 to TRBJ2-5; D perhaps matches TRBD2 (6 bases). Trimming took off 5 bases at V and 5 bases at J, with 21 bases between the two ends. The CDR3 contains 15 residues. CDR1 and CDR2 from the germline V gene are DFQATT and SNEGSKA (reference sequence). This chain's CDR3 is CSALKPGDAQETQYF. The CDR3 nucleotides read TGCAGTGCTTTAAAACCGGGGGATGCACAGGAGACCCAGTACTTC.

V is TRBV29-1 and J is TRBJ1-5; possibly TRBD1 for D (5 bases). The germline CDR1 and CDR2 sequences are SQVTM and ANQGSEA. Trimming stripped 5 bases from V and 3 bases from J, with 11 bases between. The CDR3 spans 13 residues. Written as DNA, the CDR3 is TGCAGCGTTTCGACAGAAAACAATCAGCCCCAGCATTTT. This translates into CSVSTENNQPQHF.

The chain carries TRBV7-3 and TRBJ2-5, with D unclear. The CDR3 loop spans 13 amino acids. Deletions cut 2 bases from V and 4 bases from J, with 8 bases between. Germline assignment: CDR1 SGHTA and CDR2 FQGTGA. Written as DNA, the CDR3 is TGTGCCAGCAGCTTAGATCCCACAGAGACCCAGTACTTC. Translated, it gives CASSLDPTETQYF.

The CDR3 DNA reads as TGTGCCAGCAGTTCACAGGGCAATCAGCCCCAGCATTTT. Translating gives CASSSQGNQPQHF. The chain uses TRBV7-9 and TRBJ1-5, with TRBD1 as a possible D gene (5 bases). The ends were cut back, 6 bases at V and 2 bases at J, with 8 bases in the middle. Germline CDR1 is SEHNR and CDR2 is FQNEAQ (reference sequence). CDR3 size: 13 residues.

The chain links TRBV4-1 to TRBJ1-2; D gene unclear. CDR3 size: 14 residues. The V end was cut by 3 bases, the J end by 3 bases, with 11 bases between. From germline, CDR1 is MGHRA and CDR2 YSYEKL. This chain's CDR3 is CASSHGPRDYGYTF. The CDR3 DNA reads as TGCGCCAGCAGCCACGGGCCTAGGGACTATGGCTACACCTTC.

The CDR3 here is CASSQGASGRDEQFF. The CDR3, as DNA: TGTGCCAGTAGTCAAGGGGCTAGCGGGAGAGACGAGCAGTTCTTC. V usage is TRBV19 and J usage is TRBJ2-1, with 10 bases lining up with TRBD2. The CDR3 is 15 amino acids. Losses at the gene ends were 5 bases for V and 10 bases for J; bases not matched to a gene: 11. Germline assignment: CDR1 LNHDA and CDR2 SQIVND (reference sequence).

This chain uses TRBV3-1 with TRBJ2-5; TRBD1 matches 12 bases. J gave up 7 bases and V 4 bases, and 7 bases lay outside the gene matches. The CDR3 consists of 15 residues. Germline V gives CDR1 LGHDT, CDR2 YNNKEL (reference sequence). This CDR3 is CASSPPGQGAGTQYF. The CDR3 DNA reads TGTGCCAGCAGCCCACCGGGACAGGGGGCGGGGACCCAGTACTTC.

The chain couples TRBV5-1 to TRBJ2-4, with a tentative D call TRBD1 (6 bases). The germline gives CDR1 SGHRS, CDR2 YFSETQ. This CDR3 region has 14 residues. The V gene lost 0 bases and the J gene lost 3 bases, with 7 bases spanning the gap. The DNA for the CDR3 is TGCGCCAGCAGCTTGGGGGACATCAAAAACATTCAGTACTTC. Translating gives CASSLGDIKNIQYF.

In its sample, this clonotype was seen once. The chain combines TRBV12-3 or TRBV12-4 with TRBJ2-5; tentatively, D is TRBD2 (5 bases). The CDR3 has 14 residues. Trimming took off 2 bases at V and 7 bases at J, with 14 bases between the two ends. The CDR3 loop reads CASSLFEGAGTQYF. CDR3 in DNA: TGTGCCAGCAGTTTATTCGAGGGTGCAGGGACCCAGTACTTC.